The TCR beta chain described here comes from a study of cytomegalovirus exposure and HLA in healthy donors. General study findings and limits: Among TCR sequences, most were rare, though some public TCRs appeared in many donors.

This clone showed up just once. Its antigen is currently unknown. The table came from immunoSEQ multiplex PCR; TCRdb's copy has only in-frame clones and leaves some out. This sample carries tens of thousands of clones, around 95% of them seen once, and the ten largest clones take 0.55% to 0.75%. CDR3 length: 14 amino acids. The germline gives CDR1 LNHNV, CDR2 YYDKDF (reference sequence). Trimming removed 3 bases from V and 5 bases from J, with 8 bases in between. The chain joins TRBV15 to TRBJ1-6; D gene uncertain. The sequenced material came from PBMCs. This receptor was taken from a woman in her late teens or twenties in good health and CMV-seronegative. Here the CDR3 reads CATSRGPDNSPLHF. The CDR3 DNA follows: TGTGCCACCAGCAGGGGCCCCGATAATTCACCCCTCCACTTT. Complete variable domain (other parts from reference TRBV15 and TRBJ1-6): DAMVIQNPRYQVTQFGKPVTLSCSQTLNHNVMYWYQQKSSQAPKLLFHYYDKDFNNEADTPDNFQSRRPNTSFCFLDIRSPGLGDTAMYLCATSRGPDNSPLHFGNGTRLTVT.